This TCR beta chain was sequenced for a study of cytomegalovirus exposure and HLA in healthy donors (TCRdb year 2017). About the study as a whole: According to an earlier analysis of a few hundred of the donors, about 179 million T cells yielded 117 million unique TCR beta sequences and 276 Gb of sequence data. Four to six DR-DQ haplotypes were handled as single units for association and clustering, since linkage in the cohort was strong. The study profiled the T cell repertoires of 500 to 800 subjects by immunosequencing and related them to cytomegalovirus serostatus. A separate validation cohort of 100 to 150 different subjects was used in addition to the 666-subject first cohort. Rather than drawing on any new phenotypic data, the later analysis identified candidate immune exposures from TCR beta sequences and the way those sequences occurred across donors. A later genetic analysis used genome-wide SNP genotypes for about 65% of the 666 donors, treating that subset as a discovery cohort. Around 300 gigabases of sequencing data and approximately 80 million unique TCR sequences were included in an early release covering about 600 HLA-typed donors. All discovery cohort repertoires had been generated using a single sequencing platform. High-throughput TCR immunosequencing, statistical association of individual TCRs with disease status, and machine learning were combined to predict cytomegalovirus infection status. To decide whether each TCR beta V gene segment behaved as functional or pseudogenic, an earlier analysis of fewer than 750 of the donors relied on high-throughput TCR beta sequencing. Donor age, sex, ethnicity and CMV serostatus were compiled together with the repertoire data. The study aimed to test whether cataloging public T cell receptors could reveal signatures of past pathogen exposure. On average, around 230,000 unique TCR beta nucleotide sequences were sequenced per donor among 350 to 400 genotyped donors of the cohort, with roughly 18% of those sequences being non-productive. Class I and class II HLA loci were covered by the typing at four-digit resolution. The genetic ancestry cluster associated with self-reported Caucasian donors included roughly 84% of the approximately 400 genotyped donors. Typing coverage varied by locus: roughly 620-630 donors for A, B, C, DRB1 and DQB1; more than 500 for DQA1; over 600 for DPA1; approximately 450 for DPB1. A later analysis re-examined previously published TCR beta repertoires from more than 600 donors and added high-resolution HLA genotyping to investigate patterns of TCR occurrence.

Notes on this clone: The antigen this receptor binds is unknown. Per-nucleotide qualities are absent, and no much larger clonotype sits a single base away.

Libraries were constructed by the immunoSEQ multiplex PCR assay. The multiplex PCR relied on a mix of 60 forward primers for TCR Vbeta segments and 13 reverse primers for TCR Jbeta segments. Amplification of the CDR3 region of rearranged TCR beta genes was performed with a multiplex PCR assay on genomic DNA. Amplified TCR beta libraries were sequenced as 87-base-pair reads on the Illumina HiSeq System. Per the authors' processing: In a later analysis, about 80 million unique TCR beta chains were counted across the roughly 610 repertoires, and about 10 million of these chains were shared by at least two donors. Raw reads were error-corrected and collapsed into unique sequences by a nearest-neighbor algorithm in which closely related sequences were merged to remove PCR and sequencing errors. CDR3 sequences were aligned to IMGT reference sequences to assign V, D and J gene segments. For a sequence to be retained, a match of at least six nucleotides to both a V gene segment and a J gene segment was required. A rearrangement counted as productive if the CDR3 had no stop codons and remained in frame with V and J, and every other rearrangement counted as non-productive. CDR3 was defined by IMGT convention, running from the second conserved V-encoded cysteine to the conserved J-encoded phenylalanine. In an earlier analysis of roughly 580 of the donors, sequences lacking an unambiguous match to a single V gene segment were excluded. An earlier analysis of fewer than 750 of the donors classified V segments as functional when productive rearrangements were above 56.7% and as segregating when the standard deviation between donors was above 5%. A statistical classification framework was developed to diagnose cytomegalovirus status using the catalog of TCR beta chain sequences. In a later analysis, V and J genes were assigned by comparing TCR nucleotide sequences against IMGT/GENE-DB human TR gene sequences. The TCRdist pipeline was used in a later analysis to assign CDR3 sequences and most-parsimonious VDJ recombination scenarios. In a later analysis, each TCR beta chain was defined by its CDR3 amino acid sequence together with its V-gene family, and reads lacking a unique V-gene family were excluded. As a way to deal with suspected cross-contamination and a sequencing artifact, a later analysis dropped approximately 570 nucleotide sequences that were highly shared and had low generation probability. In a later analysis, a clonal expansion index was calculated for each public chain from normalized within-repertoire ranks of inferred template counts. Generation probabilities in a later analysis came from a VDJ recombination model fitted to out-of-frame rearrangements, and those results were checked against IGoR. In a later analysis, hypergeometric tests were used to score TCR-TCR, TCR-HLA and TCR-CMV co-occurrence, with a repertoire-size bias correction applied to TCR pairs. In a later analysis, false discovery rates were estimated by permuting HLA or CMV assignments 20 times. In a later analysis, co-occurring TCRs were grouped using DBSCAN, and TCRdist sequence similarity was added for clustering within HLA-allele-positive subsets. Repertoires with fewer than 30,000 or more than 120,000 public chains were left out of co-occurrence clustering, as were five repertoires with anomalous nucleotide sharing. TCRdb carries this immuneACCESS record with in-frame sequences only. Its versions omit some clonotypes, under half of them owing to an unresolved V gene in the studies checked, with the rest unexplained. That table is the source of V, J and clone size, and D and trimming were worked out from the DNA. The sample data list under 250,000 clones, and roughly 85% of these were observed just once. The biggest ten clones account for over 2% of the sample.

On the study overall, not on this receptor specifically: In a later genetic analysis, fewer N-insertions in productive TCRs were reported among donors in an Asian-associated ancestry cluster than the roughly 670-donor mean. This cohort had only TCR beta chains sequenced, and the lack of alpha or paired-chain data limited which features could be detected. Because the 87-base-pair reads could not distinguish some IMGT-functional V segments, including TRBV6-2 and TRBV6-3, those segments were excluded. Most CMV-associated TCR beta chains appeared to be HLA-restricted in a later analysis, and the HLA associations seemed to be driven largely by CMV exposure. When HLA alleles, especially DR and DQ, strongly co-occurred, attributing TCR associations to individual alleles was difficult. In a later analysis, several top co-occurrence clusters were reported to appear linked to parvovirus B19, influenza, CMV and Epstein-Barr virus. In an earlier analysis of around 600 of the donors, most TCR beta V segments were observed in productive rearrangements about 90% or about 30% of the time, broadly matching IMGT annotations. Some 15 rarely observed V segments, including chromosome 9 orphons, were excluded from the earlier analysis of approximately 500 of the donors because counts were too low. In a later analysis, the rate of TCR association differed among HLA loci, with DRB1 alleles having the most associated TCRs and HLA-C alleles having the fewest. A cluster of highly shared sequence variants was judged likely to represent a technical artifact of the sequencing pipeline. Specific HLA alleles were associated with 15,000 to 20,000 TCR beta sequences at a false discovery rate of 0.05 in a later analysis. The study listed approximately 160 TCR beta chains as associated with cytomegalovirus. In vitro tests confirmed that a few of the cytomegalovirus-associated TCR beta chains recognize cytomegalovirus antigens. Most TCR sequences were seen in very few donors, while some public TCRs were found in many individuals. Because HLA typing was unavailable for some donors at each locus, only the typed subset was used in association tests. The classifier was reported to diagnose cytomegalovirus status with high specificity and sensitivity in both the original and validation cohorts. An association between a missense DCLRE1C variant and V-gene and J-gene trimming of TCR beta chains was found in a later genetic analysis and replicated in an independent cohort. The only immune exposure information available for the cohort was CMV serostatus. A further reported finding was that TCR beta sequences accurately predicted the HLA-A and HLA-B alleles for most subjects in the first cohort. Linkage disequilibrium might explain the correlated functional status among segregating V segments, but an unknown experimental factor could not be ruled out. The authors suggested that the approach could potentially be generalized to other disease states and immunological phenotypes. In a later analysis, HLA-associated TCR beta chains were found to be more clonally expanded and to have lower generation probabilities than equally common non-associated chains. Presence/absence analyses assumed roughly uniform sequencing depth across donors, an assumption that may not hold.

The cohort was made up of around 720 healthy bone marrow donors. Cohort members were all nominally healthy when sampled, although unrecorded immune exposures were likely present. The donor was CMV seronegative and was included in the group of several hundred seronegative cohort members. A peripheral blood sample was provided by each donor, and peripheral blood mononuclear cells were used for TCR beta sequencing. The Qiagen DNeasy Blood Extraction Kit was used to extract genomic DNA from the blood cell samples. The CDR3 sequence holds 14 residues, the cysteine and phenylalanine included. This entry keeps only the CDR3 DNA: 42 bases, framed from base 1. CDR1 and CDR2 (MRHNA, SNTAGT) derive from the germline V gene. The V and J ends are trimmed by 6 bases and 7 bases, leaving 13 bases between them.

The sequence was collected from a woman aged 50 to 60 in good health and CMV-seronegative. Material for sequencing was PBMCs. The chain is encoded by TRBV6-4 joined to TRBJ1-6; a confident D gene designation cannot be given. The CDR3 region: CASRDQYQNSPLHF. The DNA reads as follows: TGTGCCAGCAGGGACCAATATCAGAATTCACCCCTCCACTTT.